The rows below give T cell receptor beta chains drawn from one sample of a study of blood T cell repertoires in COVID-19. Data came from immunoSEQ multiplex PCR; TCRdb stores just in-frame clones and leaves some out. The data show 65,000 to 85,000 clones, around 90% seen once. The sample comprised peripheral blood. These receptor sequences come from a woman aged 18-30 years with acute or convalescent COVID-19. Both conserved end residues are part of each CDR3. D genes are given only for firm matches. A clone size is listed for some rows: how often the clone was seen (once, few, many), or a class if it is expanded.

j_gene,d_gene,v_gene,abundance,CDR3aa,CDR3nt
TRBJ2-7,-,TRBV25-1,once,CATFEFRFRLLYEQYF,TGTGCCACCTTTGAGTTTCGTTTCCGGTTGCTCTACGAGCAGTACTTC
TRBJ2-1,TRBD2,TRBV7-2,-,CASSSGTSRLDEQFF,TGTGCCAGCAGTTCCGGGACTAGCAGACTCGATGAGCAGTTCTTC
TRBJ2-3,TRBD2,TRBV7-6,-,CASSLGPGTSGVDTQYF,TGTGCCAGCAGCTTAGGACCCGGGACTAGCGGGGTGGATACGCAGTATTTT
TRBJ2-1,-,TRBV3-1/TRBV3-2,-,CASGRVNEQFF,TGTGCCAGCGGTCGGGTCAATGAGCAGTTCTTC
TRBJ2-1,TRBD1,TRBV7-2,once,CASSQSFDRARYNEQFF,TGTGCCAGCAGCCAAAGCTTCGACAGGGCCCGTTACAATGAGCAGTTCTTC
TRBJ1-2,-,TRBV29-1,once,CSVEGGASYGYTF,TGCAGCGTTGAGGGGGGGGCCAGCTATGGCTACACCTTC
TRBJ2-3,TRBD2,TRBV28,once,CASSQAAGGEDTQYF,TGTGCCAGCAGTCAGGCGGCGGGGGGCGAGGATACGCAGTATTTT
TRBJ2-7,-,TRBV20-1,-,CSANDIEATYEQYF,TGCAGTGCTAATGATATTGAGGCTACCTACGAGCAGTACTTC
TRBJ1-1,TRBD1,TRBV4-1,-,CASSQDSGTGGNTEAFF,TGCGCCAGCAGCCAAGATAGTGGGACAGGAGGCAACACTGAAGCTTTCTTT
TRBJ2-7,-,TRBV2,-,CASRAFQAYEQYF,TGTGCCAGCAGGGCCTTCCAGGCCTACGAGCAGTACTTC
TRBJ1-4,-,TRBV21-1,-,CASRTRGSGEKLFF,TGTGCCAGCAGGACCAGGGGTAGTGGTGAAAAACTGTTTTTT
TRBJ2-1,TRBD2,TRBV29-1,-,CSVTSGREAIF,TGCAGCGTTACCTCCGGGCGGGAGGCGATCTTC
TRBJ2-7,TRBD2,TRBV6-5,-,CASSFGTSFYEQYF,TGTGCCAGCAGTTTTGGGACTAGCTTCTACGAGCAGTACTTC
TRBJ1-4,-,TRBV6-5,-,CASSLYTDSEKLFF,TGTGCCAGCAGCCTTTACACGGACAGTGAAAAACTGTTTTTT
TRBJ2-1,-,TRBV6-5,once,CASSYSRLSEQFF,TGTGCCAGCAGTTACTCCCGGTTAAGTGAGCAGTTCTTC
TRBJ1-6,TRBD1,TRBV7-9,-,CASSPRQGLASSYNSPLHF,TGTGCCAGCAGCCCCAGACAGGGCCTTGCGAGCTCCTATAATTCACCCCTCCACTTT
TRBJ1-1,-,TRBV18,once,CASSLNGGENTEAFF,TGTGCCAGCTCACTGAATGGTGGAGAGAACACTGAAGCTTTCTTT
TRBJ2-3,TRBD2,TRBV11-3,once,CASSLGLAGSTDTQYF,TGTGCCAGCAGCTTAGGTCTAGCGGGTAGCACAGATACGCAGTATTTT
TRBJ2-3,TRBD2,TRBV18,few,CASSPGSGRAADTQYF,TGTGCCAGCTCACCTGGCAGCGGGAGGGCCGCAGATACGCAGTATTTT
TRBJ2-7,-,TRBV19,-,CASSRRLEITYEQYF,TGTGCCAGTAGCAGAAGACTCGAAATTACCTACGAGCAGTACTTC
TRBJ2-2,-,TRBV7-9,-,CASSPTTGDTGELFF,TGTGCCAGCAGCCCAACGACAGGAGACACCGGGGAGCTGTTTTTT
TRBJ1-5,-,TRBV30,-,CAWSRGANQPQHF,TGTGCCTGGAGCCGGGGGGCGAATCAGCCCCAGCATTTT
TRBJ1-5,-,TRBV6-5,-,CASSLQGNQPQHF,TGTGCCAGCAGTCTGCAGGGAAATCAGCCCCAGCATTTT
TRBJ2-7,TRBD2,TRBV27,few,CASSLAGEVSYEQYF,TGTGCCAGCAGTTTAGCGGGAGAAGTCTCCTACGAGCAGTACTTC
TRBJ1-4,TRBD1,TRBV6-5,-,CASSGTANEKLFF,TGTGCCAGTAGCGGGACAGCAAATGAAAAACTGTTTTTT
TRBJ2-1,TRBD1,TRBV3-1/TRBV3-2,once,CASSQGVDRGYNEQFF,TGTGCCAGCAGCCAAGGGGTGGACAGGGGCTACAATGAGCAGTTCTTC
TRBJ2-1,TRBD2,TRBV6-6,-,CASSYGPSGRENEQFF,TGTGCCAGCAGTTACGGCCCTAGCGGGAGAGAGAATGAGCAGTTCTTC
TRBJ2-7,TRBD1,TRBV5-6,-,CASSRQGRGEQYF,TGTGCCAGCAGCCGACAGGGGCGAGGAGAGCAGTACTTC
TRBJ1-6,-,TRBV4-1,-,CASSQDFDQANYNSPLHF,TGCGCCAGCAGCCAAGATTTTGACCAGGCAAACTATAATTCACCCCTCCACTTT
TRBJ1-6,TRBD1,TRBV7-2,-,CASSSRPTGVRSPLHF,TGTGCCAGCAGCTCCCGACCAACAGGGGTTCGATCACCCCTCCACTTT
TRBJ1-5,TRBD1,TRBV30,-,CAWSPLQGAGIGGNQPQHF,TGTGCCTGGAGTCCCCTACAGGGGGCCGGCATTGGGGGCAATCAGCCCCAGCATTTT
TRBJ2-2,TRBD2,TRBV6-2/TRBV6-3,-,CASSFRLAGAYENTGELFF,TGTGCCAGCAGTTTCCGACTAGCGGGAGCTTACGAGAACACCGGGGAGCTGTTTTTT
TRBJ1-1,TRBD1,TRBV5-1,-,CASSIRQGARVETEAFF,TGCGCCAGCAGCATCCGACAGGGGGCGAGGGTAGAAACTGAAGCTTTCTTT
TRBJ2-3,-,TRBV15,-,CATSRDPGSGADTQYF,TGTGCCACCAGCAGAGATCCGGGGTCGGGAGCAGATACGCAGTATTTT
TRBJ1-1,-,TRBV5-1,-,CASSLDSTNTEAFF,TGCGCCAGCAGCTTGGACTCTACGAACACTGAAGCTTTCTTT
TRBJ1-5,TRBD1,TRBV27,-,CASRGTGTGPQHF,TGTGCCAGCAGAGGGACAGGGACGGGGCCCCAGCATTTT
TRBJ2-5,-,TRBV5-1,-,CASSLVNSPGETQYF,TGCGCCAGCAGCTTGGTCAATTCTCCAGGGGAGACCCAGTACTTC
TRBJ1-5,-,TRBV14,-,CASSERGPQGLYKPQHF,TGTGCCAGCAGCGAAAGAGGTCCCCAAGGCCTCTACAAGCCCCAGCATTTT
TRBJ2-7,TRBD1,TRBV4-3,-,CASSQDGTAAYEQYF,TGCGCCAGCAGCCAAGATGGGACAGCCGCCTACGAGCAGTACTTC
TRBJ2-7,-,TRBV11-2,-,CASSLGYTSRPLEQYF,TGTGCCAGCAGCTTAGGATACACTAGCAGACCGCTCGAGCAGTACTTC
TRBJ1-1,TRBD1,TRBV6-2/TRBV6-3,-,CASSMLGGGGRTEAFF,TGTGCCAGCAGTATGCTAGGGGGCGGAGGTCGGACTGAAGCTTTCTTT
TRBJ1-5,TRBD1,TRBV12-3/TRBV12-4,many,CASSLGQGQPQHF,TGTGCCAGCAGTCTTGGACAGGGTCAGCCCCAGCATTTT
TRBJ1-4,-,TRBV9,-,CASSVGGKGRIEKLFF,TGTGCCAGCAGCGTCGGCGGGAAAGGACGGATCGAAAAACTGTTTTTT
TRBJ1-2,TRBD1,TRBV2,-,CASRALGQGIGGYTF,TGTGCCAGCAGAGCTCTGGGACAGGGGATCGGTGGCTACACCTTC
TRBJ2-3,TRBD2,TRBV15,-,CATSMDAGGGADTQYF,TGTGCCACCAGCATGGATGCGGGGGGCGGCGCAGATACGCAGTATTTT
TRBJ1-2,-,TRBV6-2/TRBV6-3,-,CASSNRDGYTF,TGTGCCAGCAGTAACAGGGATGGCTACACCTTC
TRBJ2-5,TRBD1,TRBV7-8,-,CASSPWDRGPETQYF,TGTGCCAGCAGCCCCTGGGACAGGGGGCCGGAGACCCAGTACTTC
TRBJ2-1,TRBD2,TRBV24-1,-,CATSGGGAGSNEQFF,TGTGCCACCAGTGGGGGTGGAGCGGGGTCAAATGAGCAGTTCTTC
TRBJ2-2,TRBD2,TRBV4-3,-,CASSQDRLAANTGELFF,TGCGCCAGCAGCCAAGATCGTCTAGCGGCGAACACCGGGGAGCTGTTTTTT
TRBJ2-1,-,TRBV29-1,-,CSVERQFGVNEQFF,TGCAGCGTTGAGAGACAGTTTGGTGTTAATGAGCAGTTCTTC
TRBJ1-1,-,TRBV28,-,CASGSTGNTEAFF,TGTGCCAGCGGCAGTACAGGGAACACTGAAGCTTTCTTT
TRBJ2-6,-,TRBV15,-,CATSRGQVGSGANVLTF,TGTGCCACCAGCAGAGGACAGGTCGGCTCTGGGGCCAACGTCCTGACTTTC
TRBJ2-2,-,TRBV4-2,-,CASSQTRANTGELFF,TGTGCCAGCAGCCAAACTAGGGCGAACACCGGGGAGCTGTTTTTT
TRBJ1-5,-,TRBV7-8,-,CASSPREGNQPQHF,TGTGCCAGCAGCCCCAGGGAGGGCAATCAGCCCCAGCATTTT
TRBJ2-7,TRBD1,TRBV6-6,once,CASSFFGTGGEQYF,TGTGCCAGCAGTTTTTTCGGGACAGGGGGGGAGCAGTACTTC
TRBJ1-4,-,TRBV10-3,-,CAISEGQGSTNEKLFF,TGTGCCATCAGTGAGGGCCAGGGATCAACTAATGAAAAACTGTTTTTT
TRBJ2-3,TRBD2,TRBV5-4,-,CASSLMTSPTTDTQYF,TGTGCCAGCAGCTTAATGACTAGCCCTACCACAGATACGCAGTATTTT
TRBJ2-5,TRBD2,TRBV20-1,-,CSASPVLAGAKTQYF,TGCAGTGCTAGTCCCGTACTAGCGGGAGCTAAGACCCAGTACTTC
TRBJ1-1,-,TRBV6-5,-,CASSPLAGNTEAFF,TGTGCCAGCAGTCCGTTGGCGGGAAACACTGAAGCTTTCTTT